The 9 T cell receptor beta chains in this list originate from one sample, sequenced in a study of regulatory T cells in long-lasting Graves disease. TCRdb fed the reads into MiXCR, producing one record per CDR3 protein. The table shows hundreds of distinct CDR3 sequences, with less than 80% occurring only once. Making the TCR library involved RNA that had been extracted from PBMCs. The material sequenced was peripheral blood mononuclear cells (PBMCs), taken with antithyroid drug treatment, in newly diagnosed or persistent Graves disease (not recorded which). The source of these receptors is a woman in her thirties or forties with Graves disease.

The V and J genes are TRBV5-6 and TRBJ2-4, with TRBD1 identical over 8 bases. Trimming cost V 3 bases and J 7 bases; bases outside gene matches: 12. CDR3 size: 16 residues. Germline V lookup: CDR1 SGHDT, CDR2 YYEEEE. The CDR3 spells CASSSEPGQGSNIQYF. The DNA of the CDR3 is TGTGCCAGCAGCTCGGAACCCGGACAGGGTTCGAACATTCAGTACTTC.

This clonotype was picked up a small number of times. This chain connects TRBV12-3 or TRBV12-4 to TRBJ2-5, with unresolved D. With 6 bases removed from V and 1 base from J, the gap between germline ends came to 9 bases. The CDR3 is made up of 13 amino acids. CDR3 sequence (DNA): TGTGCCAGCAGCCTATTTCCCCAAGAGACCCAGTACTTC. It encodes CASSLFPQETQYF.

The V call is TRBV20-1, the J call TRBJ2-5; 8 bases agree with TRBD2. The CDR3 extends over 13 amino acids. Germline lookup yields CDR1 DFQATT and CDR2 SNEGSKA (reference sequence). Trimming at V came to 2 bases and at J to 3 bases, leaving 2 bases not matched to a gene. CDR3 DNA sequence: TGCAGTGCTAGAACTAGCGGAAAAGAGACCCAGTACTTC. Translating gives CSARTSGKETQYF.

The table lists this clonotype with a few counts. The chain links TRBV20-1 to TRBJ2-3, with TRBD1 matching over 8 bases. Looked up from germline, CDR1 is DFQATT and CDR2 is SNEGSKA (reference sequence). This CDR3 has 14 residues. The CDR3 DNA reads as TGCAGCGCTTACCGGACAGGGATGGCAGATACGCAGTATTTT. Translation gives CSAYRTGMADTQYF.

This sequence joins TRBV11-2 and TRBJ2-7; D gene unclear. The CDR3 loop spans 14 amino acids. CDR1 is SGHAT and CDR2 is FQNNGV in the germline V gene. V was cut by 0 bases and J by 3 bases, with 9 bases left in between. The chain's CDR3 is CASSLEGMVYEQYF. DNA for the CDR3: TGTGCCAGCAGCTTAGAGGGTATGGTCTACGAGCAGTACTTC.

The chain combines TRBV6-6 with TRBJ2-1, with TRBD1 identical over 8 bases. Losses at the gene ends were 2 bases for V and 1 base for J; bases not matched to a gene: 1. The CDR3 loop spans 15 amino acids. The germline CDR1 and CDR2 sequences are MNHNY and SVGAGI (reference sequence). The CDR3 here is CASSYDRGSYNEQFF. In nucleotides, the CDR3 is TGTGCCAGCAGTTACGACAGGGGATCCTACAATGAGCAGTTCTTC.

Comments on this clonotype: The junction differs from germline at one of its ends, possibly a read error. The V gene is TRBV7-8, the J gene TRBJ2-1; TRBD2 is a possible D gene (5 bases). Per germline, CDR1 SGHVS and CDR2 FQNEAQ. This CDR3 has 14 residues. CDR3 amino acids: CASSLAGTGNEQFF. CDR3 DNA: TGTGCCAGCAGCTTAGCGGGCACCGGGAATGAGCAATTCTTC.

The chain is built from TRBV4-2 and TRBJ1-3; possibly TRBD1 for D (6 bases). V lost 0 bases and J lost 1, with 7 bases in between. Germline V lookup: CDR1 LGHNA, CDR2 YNFKEQ. There are 15 residues in the CDR3. The CDR3 DNA sequence: TGTGCCAGCAGCCAAGATGACAGGTCTGGAAACACCATATATTTT. As protein: CASSQDDRSGNTIYF.

The rearrangement links TRBV29-1 to TRBJ2-3; D is uncertain. CDR1 SQVTM and CDR2 ANQGSEA come from the germline V gene. The CDR3 is 12 amino acids. Deletions cut 5 bases from V and 6 bases from J, with 12 bases between. The CDR3 nucleotides are TGCAGCGTTTTCTTGAATGGCGATACGCAGTATTTT. It translates to CSVFLNGDTQYF.